Listed here are 18 T cell receptor beta chains from one sample, sequenced in a study of blood T cell repertoires in COVID-19. The repertoire was sequenced with immunoSEQ multiplex PCR; TCRdb's copy has only in-frame clones and lacks some. The data show around 320,000 clones, around nine tenths seen once. Sequenced: PBMCs or T cells enriched from blood (not recorded which). The receptor source for this set is a woman aged 25 to 39 who had been exposed to COVID-19.

V usage is TRBV4-1 and J usage is TRBJ1-2; D call uncertain. Trimming stripped 8 bases from V and 4 bases from J, with 20 bases between. The CDR3 spans 15 residues. The V gene's germline CDR1 is MGHRA and CDR2 YSYEKL. The CDR3 sequence is CASSVRQFQIYGYTF. CDR3 bases: TGCGCCAGCTCAGTCAGGCAGTTTCAAATCTATGGCTACACCTTC.

This clone came up a few times. This rearrangement joins TRBV7-2 to TRBJ2-5, with 11 bases aligning to TRBD2. The V segment lost 7 bases and the J segment 4 bases; nucleotides outside the gene matches: 8. The germline CDR1 and CDR2 sequences are SGHTA and FQGNSA. There are 15 residues in the CDR3. DNA of the CDR3: TGTGCCAGCATCCTAGCGGGGGGAAGAGGAGAGACCCAGTACTTC. Encoded protein: CASILAGGRGETQYF.

V gene TRBV7-9 combines with J gene TRBJ2-1; tentative D call: TRBD1 (5 bases). This CDR3 region has 13 residues. Between the trimmed V and J ends, which lost 3 bases and 3 bases, there was a span of 6 bases. Per the germline V gene, CDR1 is SEHNR and CDR2 is FQNEAQ (reference sequence). In DNA, the CDR3 is TGTGCCAGCAGCTTCGGACACTACAATGAGCAGTTCTTC. Its translation: CASSFGHYNEQFF.

The chain uses TRBV28 and TRBJ1-5; possible D gene TRBD1, 5 bases. CDR3 length equals 15 residues. CDR1 is MDHEN and CDR2 is SYDVKM in the germline V gene. The V end lost 3 bases, the J end lost 0 bases, and 9 bases lay between the germline ends. The DNA of the CDR3 is TGTGCCAGCAGTTTGGACACTTATAGCAATCAGCCCCAGCATTTT. Translated, it gives CASSLDTYSNQPQHF.

V and J are TRBV19 and TRBJ2-3; 10 bases are a match to TRBD2. The junction had 10 bases not matched to a gene; V was cut back by 5 bases and J by 2 bases. The CDR3 is 17 residues long. Germline loops: CDR1 LNHDA, CDR2 SQIVND (reference sequence). The CDR3 bases are TGTGCCAGTAGTTCAAATAGCGGGGGGCGGATCACAGATACGCAGTATTTT. Translating it yields CASSSNSGGRITDTQYF.

The V gene is TRBV6-1, the J gene TRBJ2-2; TRBD2 agrees at 13 bases. In germline, CDR1 is MNHNS, CDR2 SASEGT. The CDR3 totals 16 residues. The ends lost 3 bases at V and 6 bases at J; junction bases unmatched: 4. CDR3 residues: CASSDGLAGVSGELFF. The CDR3, as DNA: TGTGCCAGCAGTGACGGACTAGCGGGGGTCTCCGGGGAGCTGTTTTTT.

This chain links TRBV7-3 with TRBJ2-2; D is ambiguous. From germline, CDR1 is SGHTA and CDR2 FQGTGA. Trimming shortened V by 1 base and J by 7 bases, and 16 bases separated the two germline ends. The CDR3 runs to 16 residues. This CDR3 reads CASSLMGPLTSGELFF. In DNA form, the CDR3 reads TGTGCCAGCAGCTTAATGGGCCCCCTAACAAGCGGGGAGCTGTTTTTT.

This chain joins TRBV7-8 and TRBJ2-7, with 9 bases lining up with TRBD1. The CDR3 spans 15 residues. Trimming cost V 3 bases and J 6 bases; bases outside gene matches: 9. Germline V gene sequence: CDR1 SGHVS, CDR2 FQNEAQ. The CDR3 coding sequence is TGTGCCAGCAGCTTCCCGGGACAGGGTTATTTCGAGCAGTACTTC. This translates into CASSFPGQGYFEQYF. The entire variable domain, with the rest obtained from reference TRBV7-8 and TRBJ2-7, is as follows: GAGVSQSPRYKVAKRGQDVALRCDPISGHVSLFWYQQALGQGPEFLTYFQNEAQLDKSGLPSDRFFAERPEGSVSTLKIQRTQQEDSAVYLCASSFPGQGYFEQYFGPGTRLTVT.

This clone was recorded a few times. J is TRBJ2-2 and V is TRBV5-1; 11 positions agree with TRBD1. Trimming at V came to 1 base and at J to 3 bases, leaving 2 bases not matched to a gene. Germline V CDR1 and CDR2: SGHRS, YFSETQ. The length of the CDR3 is 16 residues. In DNA, the CDR3 is TGCGCCAGCAGCTTGAGGACAGGGGGCGACACCGGGGAGCTGTTTTTT. Translation: CASSLRTGGDTGELFF. The whole variable domain, remainder taken from reference TRBV5-1 and TRBJ2-2, is KAGVTQTPRYLIKTRGQQVTLSCSPISGHRSVSWYQQTPGQGLQFLFEYFSETQRNKGNFPGRFSGRQFSNSRSEMNVSTLELGDSALYLCASSLRTGGDTGELFFGEGSRLTVL.

The gene calls are TRBV19 and TRBJ1-5; D is possibly TRBD1 (5 bases). There are 16 residues in the CDR3. CDR1 LNHDA and CDR2 SQIVND come from the germline V gene (reference sequence). The V end was cut by 2 bases, the J end by 7 bases, with 18 bases between. CDR3 sequence (DNA): TGTGCCAGTAGTATACAGGGAGAGGGGACTGGCCAGCCCCAGCATTTT. This encodes CASSIQGEGTGQPQHF.

The V gene is TRBV5-4, the J gene TRBJ2-5, with TRBD2 matching over 13 bases. The CDR3 consists of 17 residues. The junction had 10 bases not matched to a gene; V was cut back by 4 bases and J by 4 bases. Per germline, CDR1 SGHNT and CDR2 YYREEE (reference sequence). The CDR3 spells CASSPGLAGDIGETQYF. CDR3 DNA: TGTGCCAGCAGCCCCGGACTAGCGGGGGATATCGGAGAGACCCAGTACTTC.

The rearrangement joins TRBV19 to TRBJ2-2, with D possibly being TRBD1 (5 bases). CDR3 size: 14 residues. CDR1 is LNHDA and CDR2 is SQIVND in the germline V gene (reference sequence). Trimming left V 7 bases short and J 1 base short, with 10 bases between. CDR3 amino acids: CASNVDMNTGELFF. DNA of the CDR3: TGTGCCAGTAACGTGGACATGAACACCGGGGAGCTGTTTTTT.

This rearrangement joins TRBV7-2 to TRBJ1-5; D ambiguous. Germline V gives CDR1 SGHTA, CDR2 FQGNSA. The CDR3 spans 14 residues. Trimming left V 1 base short and J 6 bases short, with 10 bases between. This chain's CDR3 is CASSLDPISQPQHF. Written as DNA, the CDR3 is TGTGCCAGCAGCTTAGACCCGATTAGTCAGCCCCAGCATTTT.

The chain carries TRBV4-1 and TRBJ1-2, with 7 bases aligning to TRBD1. CDR1 and CDR2 from the germline V gene are MGHRA and YSYEKL. J gave up 7 bases and V 6 bases, and 14 bases lay outside the gene matches. The CDR3 has 15 residues. CDR3: CASRKKQGFGVGYTF. As DNA, the CDR3 is TGCGCCAGCAGGAAGAAACAGGGGTTTGGGGTTGGCTACACCTTC.

The chain joins TRBV9 to TRBJ2-5, with D possibly TRBD1 on 6 matching bases. The ends were cut back, 2 bases at V and 2 bases at J, with 16 bases in the middle. Germline V gives CDR1 SGDLS, CDR2 YYNGEE. The CDR3 totals 16 residues. Written as DNA, the CDR3 is TGTGCCAGCAGCGTCCGTACAGGGCTTGGGCAAGAGACCCAGTACTTC. Its translation: CASSVRTGLGQETQYF.

The rearrangement uses TRBV5-4 and TRBJ2-3; no firm D call. This CDR3 contains 14 residues. Looked up from germline, CDR1 is SGHNT and CDR2 is YYREEE (reference sequence). The V end was cut by 0 bases, the J end by 5 bases, with 10 bases between. CDR3 loop: CASSLGGTGDTQYF. CDR3 coding DNA: TGTGCCAGCAGCTTGGGAGGCACTGGAGATACGCAGTATTTT.

The chain joins TRBV13 to TRBJ1-1, with D uncertain. The CDR3 is 14 residues long. Trimming cost V 2 bases and J 0 bases, with 7 bases left between them. CDR1 is PRHDT, CDR2 FYEKMQ, per germline (reference sequence). CDR3 nucleotide sequence: TGTGCCAGCAGCTTATCCTACGTGAACACTGAAGCTTTCTTT. Translated: CASSLSYVNTEAFF.

This clone was detected only once. The genes are TRBV7-9 and TRBJ2-7; 8 positions match TRBD1. Germline values: CDR1 SEHNR, CDR2 FQNEAQ (reference sequence). The J segment lost 0 bases and the V segment lost 5 bases, leaving 12 bases of the junction unmatched. CDR3 length: 17 amino acids. The CDR3, as DNA: TGTGCCAGCAGCCCAAAAGAGAGACAGGGGTACTCCTACGAGCAGTACTTC. Amino acids: CASSPKERQGYSYEQYF.